Below, one TCR beta chain is given with its context. The antigen is undetermined. Sample treatment: roughly 19 received Ad26.COV2.S at low or high dose, single or two shots; 5 received placebo; per-sample allocation not given. All samples were drawn on day 63, counting from the first vaccine or placebo injection. The germline V gene encodes CDR1 LNHDA and CDR2 SQIVND (reference sequence). The CDR3 loop spans 15 amino acids. V lost 1 base and J lost 7, with 14 bases in between. TCRdb's copy holds only in-frame clones and misses some; the assay was immunoSEQ multiplex PCR. The sample holds 330,000 or so clones, roughly nine tenths seen once. These data belong to a study of Ad26.COV2.S vaccination and SARS-CoV-2 variants. Study-wide context: The donor participated in the COV1001 trial, in its Ad26.COV2.S arm. Donor got 5x10^10 or 1x10^11 viral particles of Ad26.COV2.S.

The study, taken as a whole, reports: Reportedly, after vaccination the spike-specific CD8+ and CD4+ T cell responses displayed substantial breadth.

This chain links TRBV19 with TRBJ1-5, with D unclear. The source of this sequence is a person aged 18-65 years who received the Ad26.COV2.S COVID-19 vaccine or a placebo. This specimen was peripheral blood, taken in a trial of Ad26.COV2.S vaccine versus placebo. The CDR3 bases are TGTGCCAGTAGTATAGGGGCGGGGAGTGGGCAGCCCCAGCATTTT. Residues: CASSIGAGSGQPQHF. Full variable domain (outside the CDR3, taken from reference TRBV19 and TRBJ1-5): DGGITQSPKYLFRKEGQNVTLSCEQNLNHDAMYWYRQDPGQGLRLIYYSQIVNDFQKGDIAEGYSVSREKKESFPLTVTSAQKNPTAFYLCASSIGAGSGQPQHFGDGTRLSIL.